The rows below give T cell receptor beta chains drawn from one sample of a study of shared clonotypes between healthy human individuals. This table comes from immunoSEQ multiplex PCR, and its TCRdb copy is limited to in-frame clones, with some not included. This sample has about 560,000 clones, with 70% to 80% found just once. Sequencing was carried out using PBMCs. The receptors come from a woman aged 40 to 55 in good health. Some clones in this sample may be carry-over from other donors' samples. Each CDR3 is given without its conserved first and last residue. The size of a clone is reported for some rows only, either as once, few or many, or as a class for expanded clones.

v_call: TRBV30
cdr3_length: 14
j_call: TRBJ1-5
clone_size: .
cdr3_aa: AWSLDPGVSNQPQH

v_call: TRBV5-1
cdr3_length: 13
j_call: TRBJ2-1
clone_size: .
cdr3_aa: ASSSTSGGYNEQF

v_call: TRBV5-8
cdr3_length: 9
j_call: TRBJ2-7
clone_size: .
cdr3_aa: ASSSLYEQY

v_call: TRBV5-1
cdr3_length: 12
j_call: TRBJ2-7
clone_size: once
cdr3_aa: ASSLGSASYEQY

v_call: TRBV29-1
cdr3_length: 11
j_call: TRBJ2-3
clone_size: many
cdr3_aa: SGRASGTDTQY

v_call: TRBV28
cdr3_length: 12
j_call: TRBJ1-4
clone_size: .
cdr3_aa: ASSLGGSSEKLF

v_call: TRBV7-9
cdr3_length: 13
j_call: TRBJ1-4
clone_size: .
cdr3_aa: ASSLARGRNEKLF

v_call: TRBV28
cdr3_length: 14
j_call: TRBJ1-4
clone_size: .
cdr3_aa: ASNRQGAVTGEKLF

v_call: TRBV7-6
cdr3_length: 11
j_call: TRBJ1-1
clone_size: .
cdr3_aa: ASSLNENTEAF

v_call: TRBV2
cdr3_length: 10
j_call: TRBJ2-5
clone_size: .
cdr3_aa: ASGGLGETQY

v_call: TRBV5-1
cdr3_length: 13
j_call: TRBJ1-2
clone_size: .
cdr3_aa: ASSTMGDAGYGYT

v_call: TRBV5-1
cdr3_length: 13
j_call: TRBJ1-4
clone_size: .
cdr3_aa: ASTRQSATNEKLF

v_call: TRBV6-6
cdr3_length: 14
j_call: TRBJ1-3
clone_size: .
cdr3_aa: ASSSGTGDSGNTIY

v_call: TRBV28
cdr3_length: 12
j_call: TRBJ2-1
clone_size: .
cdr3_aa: ASMVLAGGNEQF

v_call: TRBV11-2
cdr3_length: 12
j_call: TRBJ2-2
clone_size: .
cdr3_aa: ASSLDRLTGELF

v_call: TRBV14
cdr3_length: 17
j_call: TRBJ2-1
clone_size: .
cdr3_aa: ASSQDLGFWGISYNEQF

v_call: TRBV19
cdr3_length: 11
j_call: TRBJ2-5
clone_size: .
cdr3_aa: ASSIQGWETQY

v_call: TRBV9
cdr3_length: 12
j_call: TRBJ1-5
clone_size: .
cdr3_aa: ASSVAGGDQPQH

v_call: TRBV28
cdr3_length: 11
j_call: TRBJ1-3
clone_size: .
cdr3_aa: ASTGFSGNTIY

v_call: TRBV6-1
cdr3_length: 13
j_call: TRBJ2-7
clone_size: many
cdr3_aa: ASSEDAGDLYEQY

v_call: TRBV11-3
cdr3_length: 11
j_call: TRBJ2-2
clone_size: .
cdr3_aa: ASSSARTGELF

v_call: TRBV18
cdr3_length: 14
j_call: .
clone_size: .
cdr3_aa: ASSPPPGTVSYEQY